This T cell receptor beta chain was obtained from a study of T cell responses to AZD1222 COVID-19 vaccine. Study-wide context: Second doses that came at about 4 or about 12 weeks were put together.

The repertoire was sequenced with immunoSEQ multiplex PCR; TCRdb's copy has only in-frame clones and lacks some. Here the sample spans some 140,000 clones, about 92% being singletons. The CDR3 sequence is 15 residues long. V was shortened by 3 bases and J by 7 bases, with 16 bases between the two germline ends. The germline gives CDR1 SGHNT, CDR2 YENEEA. This receptor was identified in an adult in good health. Material: peripheral blood, obtained on day 0 of AZD1222 vaccination. This chain uses TRBV11-3 with TRBJ2-1, with D perhaps assigned TRBD1 or TRBD2 (5 bases each). The CDR3: CASSFGAKLMNEQFF. The CDR3 DNA is TGTGCCAGCAGCTTCGGGGCGAAACTGATGAATGAGCAGTTCTTC.